This TCR beta chain is from a study of blood T cell repertoires in COVID-19. Study overall: The samples span acute and convalescent COVID-19 from the United States, Italy and Spain.

Cohort assignment relied on participant-reported clinical history. Trimming removed 0 bases from V and 0 bases from J, with 12 bases in between. Germline V gene sequence: CDR1 SGHTA, CDR2 FQGTGA. This CDR3 has 17 amino acids. Assay: immunoSEQ multiplex PCR; the TCRdb copy retains only in-frame clones and omits some. The sample holds 350,000 to 400,000 clones, about 89% seen once. Material for sequencing was PBMCs or T cells enriched from blood (not recorded which). The clonotype originates from a woman between 40 and 50 years old who had been exposed to COVID-19. The rearrangement joins TRBV7-3 to TRBJ2-1; possibly TRBD1 for D (6 bases). CDR3 DNA sequence: TGTGCCAGCAGCTTAACACCGACAGGATCCTCCTACAATGAGCAGTTCTTC. Residues: CASSLTPTGSSYNEQFF.